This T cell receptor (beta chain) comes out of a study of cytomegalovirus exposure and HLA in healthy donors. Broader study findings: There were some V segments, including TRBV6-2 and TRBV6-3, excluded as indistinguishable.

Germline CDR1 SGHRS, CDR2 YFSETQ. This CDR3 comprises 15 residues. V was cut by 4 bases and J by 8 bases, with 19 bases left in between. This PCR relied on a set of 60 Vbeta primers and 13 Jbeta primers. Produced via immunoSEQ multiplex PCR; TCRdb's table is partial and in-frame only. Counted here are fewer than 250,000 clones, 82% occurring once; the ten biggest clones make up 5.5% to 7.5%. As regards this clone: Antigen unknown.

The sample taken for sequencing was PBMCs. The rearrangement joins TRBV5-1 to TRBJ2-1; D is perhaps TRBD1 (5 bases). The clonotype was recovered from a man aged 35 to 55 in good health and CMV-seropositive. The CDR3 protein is CASSAGNLLGDEQFF. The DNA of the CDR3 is TGCGCCAGCAGCGCTGGGAATCTTTTAGGGGATGAGCAGTTCTTC.